The 26 T cell receptor beta chains reported below all come from one sample, sequenced in a study of shared clonotypes between healthy human individuals. The protocol was immunoSEQ multiplex PCR, while the TCRdb copy is restricted to in-frame clones and leaves out a portion. Here the sample spans 2 million to 2.5 million clones, 90% to 97% being singletons. The material sequenced was naive CD4+ T cells sorted from blood. Regarding subset: CD45RA+ positively selected. Receptors were obtained from a man younger than 30 in good health.

J is TRBJ1-6 and V is TRBV30; tentative D call: TRBD1 (5 bases). The germline V and J ends were trimmed by 5 bases and 5 bases, with 10 bases remaining between them. The length of the CDR3 is 13 residues. Germline assignment: CDR1 GTSNPN and CDR2 SVGIG (reference sequence). The DNA of the CDR3 is TGTGCCTGGGGGCCAGGGAATAATTCACCCCTCCACTTT. Its translation is CAWGPGNNSPLHF.

In regard to this clone: This specimen includes other DNA sequences encoding the same CDR3. V and J are TRBV10-3 and TRBJ2-3; no clear D. This CDR3 comprises 13 residues. Germline V lookup: CDR1 ENHRY, CDR2 SYGVKD. V gave up 0 bases and J gave up 3 bases, with 4 bases separating them. The CDR3 DNA is TGTGCCATCAGTGAGTCGGGAACAGATACGCAGTATTTT. Translation: CAISESGTDTQYF.

V usage is TRBV7-2 and J usage is TRBJ2-1; no definite D call. V was pared by 1 base and J by 4 bases, with 11 bases between. Germline V CDR1 and CDR2: SGHTA, FQGNSA. This CDR3 has 15 residues. The DNA of the CDR3 is TGTGCCAGCAGCTTAGAGGTTTTGGGATACAATGAGCAGTTCTTC. Its translation: CASSLEVLGYNEQFF.

The chain recombines TRBV27 with TRBJ1-2; TRBD1 might be the D (6 bases). Trimming removed 6 bases at V and 5 bases at J, with 25 bases between. Per germline, CDR1 MNHEY and CDR2 SMNVEV (reference sequence). CDR3 length: 17 residues. This chain's CDR3 is CASRLQGPVSEGYGYTF. Written as DNA, the CDR3 is TGTGCCAGCAGGCTACAGGGACCGGTTTCTGAGGGGTATGGCTACACCTTC.

This rearrangement joins TRBV9 to TRBJ2-7, with 7 bases lining up with TRBD2. V shed 5 bases, J shed 6 bases, and the junction held 8 bases outside the gene matches. The CDR3 has 13 residues. The germline CDR1 and CDR2 sequences are SGDLS and YYNGEE. CDR3 nucleotides: TGTGCCAGCAGTGCCTCGGGGGAGGGCGAGCAGTACTTC. It codes for CASSASGEGEQYF. Full variable domain (rest looked up from reference TRBV9 and TRBJ2-7): DSGVTQTPKHLITATGQRVTLRCSPRSGDLSVYWYQQSLDQGLQFLIQYYNGEERAKGNILERFSAQQFPDLHSELNLSSLELGDSALYFCASSASGEGEQYFGPGTRLTVT.

V is TRBV4-1 and J is TRBJ2-7, with TRBD1 matching over 7 bases. Germline CDR1 reads MGHRA; CDR2 reads YSYEKL. Trimming took 1 base from V and 5 from J; bases not matched to a gene: 5. This CDR3 is built from 14 residues. As DNA, the CDR3 is TGCGCCAGCAGCCAAGTAGGGGGCTGGGACGAGCAGTACTTC. This codes for CASSQVGGWDEQYF.

The gene calls are TRBV2 and TRBJ2-1; TRBD1 might be the D (5 bases). Trimming removed 0 bases from V and 3 bases from J, with 6 bases in between. Per germline, CDR1 SNHLY and CDR2 FYNNEI. The CDR3 consists of 14 residues. The CDR3 loop reads CASSEAGLYNEQFF. In nucleotides, the CDR3 is TGTGCCAGCAGTGAAGCGGGGCTCTACAATGAGCAGTTCTTC.

The V gene is TRBV11-2, the J gene TRBJ2-7, with TRBD1 matching 9 bases. There are 15 residues in the CDR3. In germline, CDR1 is SGHAT, CDR2 FQNNGV. Losses at the gene ends were 6 bases for V and 6 bases for J; bases not matched to a gene: 12. The DNA for the CDR3 is TGTGCCAGCAGTAACTGGGGACAGGGAGTTGGCGAGCAGTACTTC. Translation gives CASSNWGQGVGEQYF.

J is TRBJ1-4 and V is TRBV19, with D maybe TRBD1 (5 bases). The CDR3 runs 16 residues. Germline V lookup: CDR1 LNHDA, CDR2 SQIVND (reference sequence). V was cut by 0 bases and J by 4 bases, with 12 bases left in between. The CDR3 here is CASSIEPGRINEKLFF. Written as DNA, the CDR3 is TGTGCCAGTAGTATAGAGCCGGGACGGATTAATGAAAAACTGTTTTTT.

The V call is TRBV27, the J call TRBJ1-4; 9 bases fit TRBD1. J was trimmed by 8 bases and V by 6 bases; bases with no gene match: 16. The CDR3 covers 17 residues. Germline values: CDR1 MNHEY, CDR2 SMNVEV (reference sequence). The CDR3 loop is CASSSRTGENSREKLFF. Written as DNA, the CDR3 is TGTGCCAGCAGCAGTAGGACAGGGGAAAATTCGCGGGAAAAACTGTTTTTT. The full variable domain, completed using reference TRBV27 and TRBJ1-4, is EAQVTQNPRYLITVTGKKLTVTCSQNMNHEYMSWYRQDPGLGLRQIYYSMNVEVTDKGDVPEGYKVSRKEKRNFPLILESPSPNQTSLYFCASSSRTGENSREKLFFGSGTQLSVL.

With regard to this clone: The sample holds other DNA sequences that translate to the same CDR3. The chain combines TRBV9 with TRBJ1-4; 7 bases line up with TRBD1. Germline assignment: CDR1 SGDLS and CDR2 YYNGEE. The junction had 4 bases not matched to a gene; V was cut back by 0 bases and J by 5 bases. The CDR3 consists of 15 residues. The DNA of the CDR3 is TGTGCCAGCAGCGTAGTCGGGACAGCAAATGAAAAACTGTTTTTT. It specifies CASSVVGTANEKLFF.

As regards this clone: One junction end disagrees with the germline gene, perhaps due to a read error. The chain combines TRBV4-2 with TRBJ2-1, with 7 nucleotides matching TRBD2. From germline, CDR1 is LGHNA and CDR2 YNFKEQ. The CDR3 is 16 amino acids. DNA for the CDR3: TGTGCCAGCAGCCAAGGGTCTAGCGGCTCCTACAATGGGCAGTTCTTC. Translated: CASSQGSSGSYNGQFF.

The chain combines TRBV11-2 with TRBJ2-7; no reliable D call. V lost 1 base and J 4 bases, leaving 11 bases between the germline ends. This CDR3 contains 14 residues. Germline assignment: CDR1 SGHAT and CDR2 FQNNGV. DNA for the CDR3: TGTGCCAGCAGCTTAGGGGCAGACTTATACGAGCAGTACTTC. As protein: CASSLGADLYEQYF.

Comments on this clone: The junction and the germline gene differ at one end; a read error may be behind it. The chain has TRBV5-1 and TRBJ1-1, with D hard to call. Germline loops: CDR1 SGHRS, CDR2 YFSETQ. This CDR3 comprises 13 residues. The CDR3, as DNA: TGCGCCAGCACCTTGCATGTGAGGGCCTGGAACCCTTTT. Translating it yields CASTLHVRAWNPF.

The DNA for the CDR3 is TGTGCCAGCAGCTTGGGGCAGCTCTCTGGAAACACCATATATTTT. It encodes CASSLGQLSGNTIYF. This chain links TRBV5-6 with TRBJ1-3; no reliable D call. CDR3 size: 15 residues. Trimming took off 0 bases at V and 0 bases at J, with 7 bases between the two ends. In germline, CDR1 is SGHDT, CDR2 YYEEEE.

This chain links TRBV5-4 with TRBJ2-5; D possibly uses TRBD1 or TRBD2 (5 bases each). CDR3 size: 12 residues. Germline V gives CDR1 SGHNT, CDR2 YYREEE (reference sequence). With 3 bases removed from V and 8 bases from J, the gap between germline ends came to 11 bases. The CDR3 region is CASSSEGDTQYF. Here the CDR3 DNA reads TGTGCCAGCAGCTCGGAAGGGGACACCCAGTACTTC.

Notes on this clone: The sample contains more than one DNA sequence encoding this CDR3. The chain links TRBV9 to TRBJ2-7; D is undetermined. In germline, CDR1 is SGDLS, CDR2 YYNGEE. The CDR3 sequence is 13 residues long. Trimming pared 0 bases from V and 4 bases from J, leaving 8 bases between. The CDR3 coding sequence is TGTGCCAGCAGCGTAGAGGGAACATACGAGCAGTACTTC. Translated: CASSVEGTYEQYF.

The V and J genes are TRBV18 and TRBJ2-1, with a tentative D call TRBD2 (5 bases). This CDR3 is 15 amino acids long. The germline V gene has CDR1 KGHSH and CDR2 LQKENI. With 3 bases removed from V and 10 bases from J, the gap between germline ends came to 19 bases. CDR3 sequence: CASSPTGNQGEEQFF. CDR3 nucleotide sequence: TGTGCCAGCTCACCGACCGGGAATCAAGGAGAAGAGCAGTTCTTC. Based on the CDR3 plus reference TRBV18 and TRBJ2-1, the full variable domain is NAGVMQNPRHLVRRRGQEARLRCSPMKGHSHVYWYRQLPEEGLKFMVYLQKENIIDESGMPKERFSAEFPKEGPSILRIQQVVRGDSAAYFCASSPTGNQGEEQFFGPGTRLTVL.

The chain is built from TRBV10-1 and TRBJ1-3, with D uncertain. The ends were cut back, 11 bases at V and 3 bases at J, with 11 bases in the middle. The CDR3 is 12 amino acids. From germline, CDR1 is WNHNN and CDR2 SYGVQD (reference sequence). The DNA for the CDR3 is TGCGCCGGTGGATCCCGTGGAAACACCATATATTTT. Translated: CAGGSRGNTIYF.

CDR3 bases: TGTGCCAGTAGTATCCTTTTAAGCGGCCGCTCCTACAATGAGCAGTTCTTC. This sequence encodes CASSILLSGRSYNEQFF. The chain recombines TRBV19 with TRBJ2-1, with TRBD2 as a possible D gene (5 bases). The CDR3 totals 17 residues. The germline V and J ends were trimmed by 3 bases and 0 bases, with 15 bases remaining between them. CDR1 is LNHDA and CDR2 is SQIVND in the germline V gene (reference sequence).

V and J are TRBV15 and TRBJ2-6; the D gene is possibly TRBD2 (5 bases). Trimming left V 5 bases short and J 0 bases short, with 8 bases between. CDR3 length: 15 amino acids. Germline CDR1 is LNHNV and CDR2 is YYDKDF (reference sequence). In DNA, the CDR3 is TGTGCCACCAGCCACGGAGGCTCTGGGGCCAACGTCCTGACTTTC. Translation: CATSHGGSGANVLTF.

On this clone: The same CDR3 can be traced to other DNA sequences in this sample. V usage is TRBV6-5 and J usage is TRBJ1-5, with a tentative D call TRBD1 (6 bases). CDR1 and CDR2 (germline): MNHEY, SVGAGI. V lost 0 bases to trimming and J lost 6 bases, with 12 bases between them. The CDR3 totals 15 residues. DNA for the CDR3: TGTGCCAGCAGTTACTCGGGGGGGGGCGGTCAGCCCCAGCATTTT. It specifies CASSYSGGGGQPQHF.

The CDR3 here is CASSFGTSGGEYEQYF. In DNA form, the CDR3 reads TGTGCCAGCAGTTTCGGGACTAGCGGGGGGGAGTACGAGCAGTACTTC. The chain has TRBV27 and TRBJ2-7, with 16 bases aligning to TRBD2. Trimming cost V 3 bases and J 4 bases; bases outside gene matches: 3. CDR3 length equals 16 residues. Germline loops: CDR1 MNHEY, CDR2 SMNVEV (reference sequence).

This chain uses TRBV7-3 with TRBJ1-5; maybe TRBD1 (5 bases). With 3 bases removed from V and 5 bases from J, the gap between germline ends came to 8 bases. The CDR3 is made up of 13 amino acids. Germline V CDR1 and CDR2: SGHTA, FQGTGA. The CDR3 loop reads CASSLGPDQPQHF. The CDR3 DNA sequence: TGTGCCAGCAGCTTGGGGCCAGATCAGCCCCAGCATTTT.

This chain connects TRBV6-5 to TRBJ1-1; D ambiguous. Germline-derived CDR1 and CDR2 are MNHEY and SVGAGI. There are 13 residues in the CDR3. Between the trimmed V and J ends, which lost 0 bases and 5 bases, there was a span of 7 bases. The CDR3, as DNA: TGTGCCAGCAGTTACTCCGAGTTGACTGAAGCTTTCTTT. It is translated as CASSYSELTEAFF.

The rearrangement joins TRBV7-9 to TRBJ1-1, with D tentatively TRBD1 (6 bases). Deletions cut 5 bases from V and 0 bases from J, with 13 bases between. Germline CDR1 is SEHNR and CDR2 is FQNEAQ (reference sequence). The CDR3 spans 15 residues. This CDR3 is CASSDLRGMNTEAFF. CDR3 DNA sequence: TGTGCCAGCAGCGATCTCAGGGGAATGAACACTGAAGCTTTCTTT.